What follows describes a single TCR beta chain. The CDR3 is 13 amino acids. Per germline, CDR1 KGHSH and CDR2 LQKENI. V was cut by 3 bases and J by 7 bases, with 9 bases left in between. This sample stems from a study of T cell changes during pregnancy in multiple sclerosis. The data were produced by immunoSEQ multiplex PCR, yet TCRdb's version contains in-frame clones alone and is incomplete. The sample consists of 65,000 to 85,000 clones, roughly nine tenths of them appearing once. This receptor was taken from a female donor in good health, enrolled as a control in a pregnancy study. The rearrangement uses TRBV18 and TRBJ1-4; D might be TRBD1 (5 bases). Sequencing used peripheral blood, obtained after pregnancy. CDR3 bases: TGTGCCAGCTCACCTCTAGACAGTGAAAAACTGTTTTTT. It is translated as CASSPLDSEKLFF.